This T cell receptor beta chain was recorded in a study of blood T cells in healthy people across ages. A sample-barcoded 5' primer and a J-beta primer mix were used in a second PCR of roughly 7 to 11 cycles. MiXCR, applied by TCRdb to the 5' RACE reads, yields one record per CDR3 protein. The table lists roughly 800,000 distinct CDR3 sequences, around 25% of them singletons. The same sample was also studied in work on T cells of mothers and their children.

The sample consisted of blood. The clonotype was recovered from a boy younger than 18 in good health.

CDR3 protein: CASSESLMSGGSQPQHF. DNA of the CDR3: TGTGCCAGCAGTGAAAGTTTAATGTCAGGGGGCTCTCAGCCCCAGCATTTT. The rearrangement joins TRBV6-1 to TRBJ1-5; 8 nucleotides match TRBD1. Germline-derived CDR1 and CDR2 are MNHNS and SASEGT. The CDR3 runs 17 residues. V trimming: 2 bases; J trimming: 6 bases; junction bases outside the gene matches: 12.